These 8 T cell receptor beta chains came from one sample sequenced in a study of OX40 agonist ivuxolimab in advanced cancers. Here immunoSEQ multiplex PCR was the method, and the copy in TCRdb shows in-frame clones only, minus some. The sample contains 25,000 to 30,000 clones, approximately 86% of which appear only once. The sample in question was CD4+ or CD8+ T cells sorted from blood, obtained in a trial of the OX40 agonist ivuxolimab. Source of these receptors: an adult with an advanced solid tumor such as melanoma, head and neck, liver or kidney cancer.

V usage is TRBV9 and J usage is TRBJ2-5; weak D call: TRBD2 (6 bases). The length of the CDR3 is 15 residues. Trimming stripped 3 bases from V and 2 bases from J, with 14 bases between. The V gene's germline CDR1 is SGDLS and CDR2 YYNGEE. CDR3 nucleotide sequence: TGTGCCAGCAGCGCCGGGGTTCGGGGGCAAGAGACCCAGTACTTC. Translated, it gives CASSAGVRGQETQYF. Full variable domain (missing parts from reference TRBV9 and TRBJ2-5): DSGVTQTPKHLITATGQRVTLRCSPRSGDLSVYWYQQSLDQGLQFLIQYYNGEERAKGNILERFSAQQFPDLHSELNLSSLELGDSALYFCASSAGVRGQETQYFGPGTRLLVL.

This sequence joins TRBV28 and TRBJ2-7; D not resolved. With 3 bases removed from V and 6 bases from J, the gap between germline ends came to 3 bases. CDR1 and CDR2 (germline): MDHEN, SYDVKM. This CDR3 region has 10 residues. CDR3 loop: CASSFGEQYF. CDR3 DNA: TGTGCCAGCAGTTTTGGCGAGCAGTACTTC.

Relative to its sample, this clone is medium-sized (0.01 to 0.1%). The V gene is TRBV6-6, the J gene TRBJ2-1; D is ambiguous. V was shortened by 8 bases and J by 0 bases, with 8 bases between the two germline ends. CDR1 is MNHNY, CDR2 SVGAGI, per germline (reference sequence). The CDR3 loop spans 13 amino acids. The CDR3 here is CASAIVSYNEQFF. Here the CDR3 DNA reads TGTGCCAGCGCAATCGTCTCCTACAATGAGCAGTTCTTC.

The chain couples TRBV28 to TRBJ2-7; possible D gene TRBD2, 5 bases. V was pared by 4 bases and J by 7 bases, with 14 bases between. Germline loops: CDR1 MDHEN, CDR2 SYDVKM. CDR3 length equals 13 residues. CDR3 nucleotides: TGTGCCAGCAGTTCTCTCGGGGTAGGGGAGCAGTACTTC. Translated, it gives CASSSLGVGEQYF.

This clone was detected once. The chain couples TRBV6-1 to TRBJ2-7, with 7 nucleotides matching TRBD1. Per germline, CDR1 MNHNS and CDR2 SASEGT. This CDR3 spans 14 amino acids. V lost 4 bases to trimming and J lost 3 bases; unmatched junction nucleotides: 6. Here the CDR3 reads CASSGGQGDYEQYF. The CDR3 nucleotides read TGTGCCAGCAGTGGCGGGCAGGGGGACTACGAGCAGTACTTC.

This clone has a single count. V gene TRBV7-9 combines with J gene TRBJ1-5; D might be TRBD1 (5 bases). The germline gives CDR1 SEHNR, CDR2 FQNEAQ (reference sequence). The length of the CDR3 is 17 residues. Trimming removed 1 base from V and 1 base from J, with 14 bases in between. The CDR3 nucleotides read TGTGCCAGCAGCTTAGGGGGTTGGGGGGAGAGCAATCAGCCCCAGCATTTT. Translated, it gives CASSLGGWGESNQPQHF.

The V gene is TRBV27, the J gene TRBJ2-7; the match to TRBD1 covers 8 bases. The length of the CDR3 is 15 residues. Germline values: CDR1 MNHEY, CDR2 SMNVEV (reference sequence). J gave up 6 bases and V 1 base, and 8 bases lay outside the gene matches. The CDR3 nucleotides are TGTGCCAGCAGTTTATTGGGACAGGCCCTTCTCGAGCAGTACTTC. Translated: CASSLLGQALLEQYF.

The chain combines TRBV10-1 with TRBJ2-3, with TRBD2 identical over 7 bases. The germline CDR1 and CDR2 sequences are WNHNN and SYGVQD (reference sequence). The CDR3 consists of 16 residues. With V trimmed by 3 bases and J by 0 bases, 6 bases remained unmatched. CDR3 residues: CASSEPGGWSTDTQYF. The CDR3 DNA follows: TGCGCCAGCAGTGAACCCGGGGGGTGGAGCACAGATACGCAGTATTTT.